This passage covers 10 T cell receptor beta chains from one sample sequenced in a study of technical replicates of blood from a handful of donors. Sequencing was performed with immunoSEQ multiplex PCR; in TCRdb, only in-frame clones are kept and a portion is missing. Here the sample spans 80,000 to 95,000 clones, around 95% being singletons. Material for sequencing was T cells isolated from PBMCs. The receptors derive from a human donor in good health.

The rearrangement uses TRBV12-5 and TRBJ2-1; D unclear. Germline V lookup: CDR1 LGHNT, CDR2 FRNRAP. There are 12 residues in the CDR3. V lost 4 bases and J 4 bases, leaving 5 bases between the germline ends. For the CDR3, the DNA is TGTGCTAGTGGTTCGCGATACAATGAGCAGTTCTTC. Amino acids: CASGSRYNEQFF.

The chain combines TRBV11-2 with TRBJ2-7; tentatively, D is TRBD2 (6 bases). Trimming removed 3 bases at V and 5 bases at J, with 11 bases between. Germline CDR1 is SGHAT and CDR2 is FQNNGV. The CDR3 runs 13 residues. The CDR3 is CASSFNGLNEQYF. The CDR3 nucleotides are TGTGCCAGCAGCTTTAACGGACTAAACGAGCAGTACTTC.

This clone occurred once. The chain couples TRBV7-6 to TRBJ1-3, with D perhaps matching TRBD1 (6 bases). Germline loops: CDR1 SGHVS, CDR2 FNYEAQ. CDR3 size: 13 residues. Trimming left V 5 bases short and J 4 bases short, with 9 bases between. The CDR3 DNA reads TGTGCCAGCAGCCAAGACAGGGGAAACACCATATATTTT. Translation: CASSQDRGNTIYF.

V is TRBV11-3 and J is TRBJ2-2; D unclear. CDR1 and CDR2 (germline): SGHNT, YENEEA. The CDR3 has 11 residues. Trimming removed 4 bases from V and 7 bases from J, with 4 bases in between. This CDR3 is CASSYSGELFF. CDR3 nucleotides: TGTGCCAGCAGCTACAGCGGGGAGCTGTTTTTT.

J is TRBJ2-2 and V is TRBV9, with TRBD1 matching 10 bases. Unmatched junction bases numbered 7, after V lost 3 bases and J lost 5 bases. The CDR3 runs 16 residues. The V gene's germline CDR1 is SGDLS and CDR2 YYNGEE. DNA of the CDR3: TGTGCCAGCAGCGCCGTGGACAGGGGGTTTACCGGGGAGCTGTTTTTT. Translated, it gives CASSAVDRGFTGELFF.

The rearrangement joins TRBV30 to TRBJ2-5; D ambiguous. CDR1 is GTSNPN and CDR2 is SVGIG in the germline V gene (reference sequence). This CDR3 is 15 amino acids long. The V end was cut by 5 bases, the J end by 5 bases, with 21 bases between. Here the CDR3 DNA reads TGTGCCTGGGGCGGCCAAGGATTGTTCCGGGAGACCCAGTACTTC. Its translation is CAWGGQGLFRETQYF.

The gene calls are TRBV10-2 and TRBJ2-3, with D maybe TRBD2 (6 bases). Looked up from germline, CDR1 is WSHSY and CDR2 is SAAADI. V was shortened by 5 bases and J by 6 bases, with 15 bases between the two germline ends. This CDR3 has 14 residues. As DNA, the CDR3 is TGCGCCAGCAGTCCGCTAGCGCAGGTGGATACGCAGTATTTT. This sequence encodes CASSPLAQVDTQYF.

The chain uses TRBV5-1 and TRBJ1-1; maybe TRBD1 (5 bases). The V end was cut by 2 bases, the J end by 0 bases, with 17 bases between. CDR3 length equals 17 residues. Germline V gives CDR1 SGHRS, CDR2 YFSETQ. The CDR3 DNA reads as TGCGCCAGCAGCTTCTCGGAGGGGACCCCCATGAACACTGAAGCTTTCTTT. Protein: CASSFSEGTPMNTEAFF.

The chain joins TRBV27 to TRBJ1-2, with a possible D match to TRBD1 (5 bases). The V end lost 7 bases, the J end lost 4 bases, and 19 bases lay between the germline ends. This CDR3 has 15 amino acids. Germline CDR1 reads MNHEY; CDR2 reads SMNVEV (reference sequence). CDR3 loop: CASTPQPQGSYGYTF. CDR3 sequence (DNA): TGTGCCAGCACCCCTCAGCCCCAGGGAAGCTATGGCTACACCTTC.

The chain has TRBV14 and TRBJ2-7, with 8 nucleotides matching TRBD1. CDR1 is SGHDN, CDR2 FVKESK, per germline. The CDR3 totals 18 residues. Trimming removed 2 bases from V and 2 bases from J; junction bases left unmatched: 14. DNA of the CDR3: TGTGCCAGCAGCCAAAACCCACCTGGCCGGGACAGGACCTACGAGCAGTACTTC. Its translation: CASSQNPPGRDRTYEQYF.